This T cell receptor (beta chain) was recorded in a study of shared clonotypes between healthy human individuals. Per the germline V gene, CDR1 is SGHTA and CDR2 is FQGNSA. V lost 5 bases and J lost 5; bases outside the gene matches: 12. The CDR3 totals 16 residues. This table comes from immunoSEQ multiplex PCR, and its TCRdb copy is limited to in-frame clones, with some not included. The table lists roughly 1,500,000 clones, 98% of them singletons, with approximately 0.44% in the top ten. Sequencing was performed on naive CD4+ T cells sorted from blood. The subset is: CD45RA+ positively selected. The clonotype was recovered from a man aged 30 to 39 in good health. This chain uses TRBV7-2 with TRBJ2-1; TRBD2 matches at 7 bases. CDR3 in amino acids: CASSPEGLAAHNEQFF. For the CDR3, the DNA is TGTGCCAGCAGCCCAGAGGGCCTAGCGGCGCACAATGAGCAGTTCTTC. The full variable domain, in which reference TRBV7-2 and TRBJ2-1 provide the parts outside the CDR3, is GAGVSQSPSNKVTEKGKDVELRCDPISGHTALYWYRQSLGQGLEFLIYFQGNSAPDKSGLPSDRFSAERTGGSVSTLTIQRTQQEDSAVYLCASSPEGLAAHNEQFFGPGTRLTVL.